Below, 18 T cell receptor beta chains from the same sample are listed, as sequenced in a study of T cell responses to AZD1222 COVID-19 vaccine. Assay used: immunoSEQ multiplex PCR; TCRdb lists only in-frame clones, some missing. Here the sample spans about 110,000 clones, nearly 90% being singletons. The sample consisted of peripheral blood, taken 28 days after the second AZD1222 dose. These receptor sequences come from an adult who received the AZD1222 COVID-19 vaccine.

The gene calls are TRBV18 and TRBJ1-1; D unclear. The CDR3 is 15 amino acids. The germline CDR1 and CDR2 sequences are KGHSH and LQKENI. Trimming removed 4 bases at V and 2 bases at J, with 14 bases between. DNA for the CDR3: TGTGCCAGCTCACTTATTTGGACCGATAACACTGAAGCTTTCTTT. This codes for CASSLIWTDNTEAFF.

This clone was detected a few times. CDR3 DNA: TGTGCCAGCAGCCAAGGCGGGGCGAGGGCCCAAGAAGCTTTCTTT. Translating it yields CASSQGGARAQEAFF. The rearrangement joins TRBV3-1 (or the pseudogene TRBV3-2) to TRBJ1-1; tentatively, D is TRBD1 (5 bases). The V end was cut by 1 base, the J end by 8 bases, with 17 bases between. Germline CDR1 LGHDT, CDR2 YNNKEL (reference sequence). The CDR3 consists of 15 residues.

This chain connects TRBV7-6 to TRBJ2-5; D may be TRBD1 (6 bases). From germline, CDR1 is SGHVS and CDR2 FNYEAQ. CDR3 length equals 15 residues. V shed 5 bases and J shed 4 bases, with 17 bases lying between them. CDR3 sequence reads: CASSPQTGRVETQYF. The CDR3 DNA is TGTGCCAGCAGCCCTCAGACAGGCCGAGTAGAGACCCAGTACTTC.

V usage is TRBV3-1 (or the pseudogene TRBV3-2) and J usage is TRBJ1-5; D not resolved. The germline CDR1 and CDR2 sequences are LGHDT and YNNKEL (reference sequence). Trimming left V 4 bases short and J 3 bases short, with 10 bases between. The CDR3 runs 14 residues. The CDR3 bases are TGTGCCAGCAGCCCCTACAGAGACAATCAGCCCCAGCATTTT. Translation gives CASSPYRDNQPQHF.

The chain recombines TRBV28 with TRBJ2-1; 9 nucleotides match TRBD1. CDR1 and CDR2 from the germline V gene are MDHEN and SYDVKM. The J segment lost 9 bases and the V segment lost 7 bases, leaving 7 bases of the junction unmatched. This CDR3 comprises 13 residues. The CDR3 reads CASTGTGYREQFF. For the CDR3, the DNA is TGTGCCAGCACCGGGACAGGGTACCGTGAGCAGTTCTTC.

This chain joins TRBV3-1 (or the pseudogene TRBV3-2) and TRBJ2-2, with D perhaps TRBD2 (6 bases). The CDR3 sequence is 15 residues long. CDR1 and CDR2 from the germline V gene are LGHDT and YNNKEL (reference sequence). V shed 1 base and J shed 3 bases, with 9 bases lying between them. The CDR3 here is CASSQAGSYTGELFF. CDR3 nucleotides: TGTGCCAGCAGCCAAGCCGGGAGTTACACCGGGGAGCTGTTTTTT.

The chain links TRBV27 to TRBJ1-5; 7 bases map to TRBD1. Germline trimming cut 5 bases from V and 0 bases from J; bases unmatched to any gene: 7. Germline-derived CDR1 and CDR2 are MNHEY and SMNVEV (reference sequence). The length of the CDR3 is 16 residues. CDR3 sequence: CASSPRDRYSNQPQHF. The CDR3 nucleotides are TGTGCCAGCAGTCCCCGGGACAGATATAGCAATCAGCCCCAGCATTTT.

The chain combines TRBV6-4 with TRBJ1-1, with a weak D call TRBD1 (5 bases). Germline CDR1 and CDR2: MRHNA and SNTAGT. The CDR3 contains 16 residues. Trimming took 4 bases from V and 0 from J, leaving 15 bases between them. CDR3 bases: TGTGCCAGCAGTGGCTGGGACGGACTAATGAACACTGAAGCTTTCTTT. This gives the protein CASSGWDGLMNTEAFF.

This clone was detected only once. The chain combines TRBV19 with TRBJ2-3; a weak D match, TRBD2 (6 bases). Germline CDR1 reads LNHDA; CDR2 reads SQIVND (reference sequence). V lost 6 bases and J lost 2, with 12 bases in between. This CDR3 has 14 residues. DNA of the CDR3: TGTGCCAGTAGCACCTCTAGCGCCACAGATACGCAGTATTTT. Its translation: CASSTSSATDTQYF.

The chain links TRBV5-6 to TRBJ2-1; 13 bases agree with TRBD2. The germline V gene has CDR1 SGHDT and CDR2 YYEEEE. CDR3 length: 14 amino acids. Losses at the gene ends were 4 bases for V and 9 bases for J; bases not matched to a gene: 4. In DNA form, the CDR3 reads TGTGCCAGCAGCCCTGGACTAGCGGGAGTTGAGCAGTTCTTC. Amino acid sequence: CASSPGLAGVEQFF.

J is TRBJ2-4 and V is TRBV12-5; no firm D call. This CDR3 has 12 residues. Germline CDR1 is LGHNT and CDR2 is FRNRAP. The V and J ends lost 1 base and 9 bases respectively, with 7 bases between them. DNA for the CDR3: TGTGCTAGTGGTTTGGATTGGGGCATTCAGTACTTC. It encodes CASGLDWGIQYF.

V gene TRBV28 combines with J gene TRBJ1-3; no reliable D call. CDR1 is MDHEN and CDR2 is SYDVKM in the germline V gene. The CDR3 length is 15 residues. V lost 10 bases to trimming and J lost 4 bases, with 20 bases between them. CDR3: CATSGPRTGGNTIYF. The CDR3, as DNA: TGTGCCACCTCGGGCCCTAGGACTGGAGGAAACACCATATATTTT.

This rearrangement joins TRBV2 to TRBJ2-7; 13 nucleotides align to TRBD2. V lost 6 bases, J lost 4 bases, and 3 bases stayed unmatched. CDR3 length: 14 residues. Germline V gene lookup returns CDR1 SNHLY and CDR2 FYNNEI. In DNA form, the CDR3 reads TGTGCCAGCAGAGGACTAGCGGGAGTGTACGAGCAGTACTTC. Protein product: CASRGLAGVYEQYF.

The rearrangement joins TRBV6-2 or TRBV6-3 to TRBJ2-2, with D possibly being TRBD1 (5 bases). V was trimmed by 2 bases and J by 2 bases, leaving 18 bases between them. Germline CDR1 and CDR2: MNHEY and SVGEGT. The CDR3 is 18 amino acids. CDR3 sequence: CASSYPHLGRLNTGELFF. CDR3 coding DNA: TGTGCCAGCAGTTACCCCCACTTGGGGCGGCTAAACACCGGGGAGCTGTTTTTT.

The chain combines TRBV7-3 with TRBJ2-1; no firm D call. Germline assignment: CDR1 SGHTA and CDR2 FQGTGA. Trimming removed 3 bases at V and 4 bases at J, with 10 bases between. CDR3 size: 14 residues. CDR3 residues: CASSLGEQYNEQFF. CDR3 bases: TGTGCCAGCAGCTTGGGCGAGCAATACAATGAGCAGTTCTTC.

The chain recombines TRBV5-1 with TRBJ2-7; D may be TRBD2 (6 bases). Trimming shortened V by 0 bases and J by 3 bases, and 13 bases separated the two germline ends. The germline CDR1 and CDR2 sequences are SGHRS and YFSETQ. There are 15 residues in the CDR3. Here the CDR3 reads CASSLALGGLYEQYF. CDR3 bases: TGCGCCAGCAGCTTGGCGTTGGGGGGTCTCTACGAGCAGTACTTC.

The chain is built from TRBV6-5 and TRBJ1-1; perhaps TRBD1 as D (6 bases). Trimming took 8 bases from V and 7 from J, leaving 14 bases between them. Germline V gene lookup returns CDR1 MNHEY and CDR2 SVGAGI. The CDR3 is 12 residues long. Here the CDR3 DNA reads TGTGCCAGCGCGACAGGAGGTAGTGAAGCTTTCTTT. Protein product: CASATGGSEAFF.

The chain carries TRBV25-1 and TRBJ2-3; 14 positions agree with TRBD2. With 3 bases clipped from V and 6 bases from J, the junction kept 8 bases outside the gene matches. CDR3 length equals 17 residues. The germline V gene encodes CDR1 MGHDK and CDR2 SYGVNS. The DNA for the CDR3 is TGTGCCAGCAGTGACCCCGGACTAGCGGGAGGTCTCGATACGCAGTATTTT. Protein sequence: CASSDPGLAGGLDTQYF.